The 2 T cell receptor beta chains listed next were all sequenced from one sample in a study of T cell repertoires in cytomegalovirus infection. In TCRdb, the reads were re-called with MiXCR into one record per CDR3 protein. The data contain about 150,000 distinct CDR3 sequences, 23% of them seen just once; the ten biggest clones take up roughly 9.7%. Sequencing used PBMCs. The source of these receptors is a human donor in good health (CMV status not recorded). Some clones in this sample may be carry-over from other donors' samples.

This clonotype showed up just once. The rearrangement uses TRBV4-2 and TRBJ2-2; D possibly matches TRBD1 or TRBD2 (5 bases each). V shed 1 base and J shed 0 bases, with 15 bases lying between them. Germline-derived CDR1 and CDR2 are LGHNA and YNFKEQ. This CDR3 is built from 18 residues. The CDR3 coding sequence is TGTGCCAGCAGCCAAGGGTCCGGGACCCTCGCGAACACCGGGGAGCTGTTTTTT. This translates into CASSQGSGTLANTGELFF.

This chain links TRBV6-6 with TRBJ1-4, with TRBD1 matching 10 bases. Looked up from germline, CDR1 is MNHNY and CDR2 is SVGAGI (reference sequence). V dropped 5 bases and J dropped 7; count of bases not matched to a gene: 4. This CDR3 has 14 amino acids. The CDR3 nucleotides are TGTGCCAGCAGTCCGGGACAGGGGACTGAAAAACTGTTTTTT. It specifies CASSPGQGTEKLFF.